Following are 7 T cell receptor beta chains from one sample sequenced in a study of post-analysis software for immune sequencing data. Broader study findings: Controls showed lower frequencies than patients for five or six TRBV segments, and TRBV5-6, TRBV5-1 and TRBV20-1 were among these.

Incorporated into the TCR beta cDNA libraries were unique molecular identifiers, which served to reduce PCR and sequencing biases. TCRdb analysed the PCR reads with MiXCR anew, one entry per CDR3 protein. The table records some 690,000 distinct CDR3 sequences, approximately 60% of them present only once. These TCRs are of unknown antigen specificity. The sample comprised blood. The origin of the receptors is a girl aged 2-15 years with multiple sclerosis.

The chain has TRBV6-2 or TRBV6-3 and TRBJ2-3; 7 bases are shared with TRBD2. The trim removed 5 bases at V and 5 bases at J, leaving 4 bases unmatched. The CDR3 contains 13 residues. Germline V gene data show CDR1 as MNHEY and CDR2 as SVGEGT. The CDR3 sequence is CASSGEGQDTQYF. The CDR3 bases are TGTGCCAGCAGTGGGGAGGGCCAAGATACGCAGTATTTT.

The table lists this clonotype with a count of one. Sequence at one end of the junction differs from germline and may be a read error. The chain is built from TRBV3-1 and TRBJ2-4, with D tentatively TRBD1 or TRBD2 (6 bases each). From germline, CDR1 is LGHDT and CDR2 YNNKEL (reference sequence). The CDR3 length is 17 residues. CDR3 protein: CASSQGMGGLLQNIQYF. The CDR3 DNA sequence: TGTGCCAGCAGTCAAGGTATGGGGGGCCTACTTCAAAACATTCAGTACTTC.

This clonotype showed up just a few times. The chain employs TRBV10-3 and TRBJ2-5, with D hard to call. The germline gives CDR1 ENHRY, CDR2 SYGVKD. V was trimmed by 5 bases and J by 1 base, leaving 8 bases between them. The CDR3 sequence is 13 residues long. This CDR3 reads CAISPRSQETQYF. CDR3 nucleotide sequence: TGTGCCATCAGTCCCAGATCCCAAGAGACCCAGTACTTC.

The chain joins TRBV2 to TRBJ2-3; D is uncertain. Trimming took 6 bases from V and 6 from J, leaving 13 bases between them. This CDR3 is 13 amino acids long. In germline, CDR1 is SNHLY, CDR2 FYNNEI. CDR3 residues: CASRTRPRDTQYF. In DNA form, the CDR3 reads TGTGCCAGCAGGACGAGACCTCGGGATACGCAGTATTTT.

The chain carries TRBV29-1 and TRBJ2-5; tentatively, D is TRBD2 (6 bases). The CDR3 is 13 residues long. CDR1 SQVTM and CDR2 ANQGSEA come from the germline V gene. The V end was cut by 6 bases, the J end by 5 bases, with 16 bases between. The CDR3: CSVGSGRGETQYF. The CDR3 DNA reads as TGCAGCGTCGGAAGTGGCCGGGGGGAGACCCAGTACTTC.

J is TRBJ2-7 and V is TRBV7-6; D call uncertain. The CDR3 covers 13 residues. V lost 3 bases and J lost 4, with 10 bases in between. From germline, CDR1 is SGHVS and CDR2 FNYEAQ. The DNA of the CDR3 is TGTGCCAGCAGCTTGTCCGCAGATTACGAGCAGTACTTC. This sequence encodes CASSLSADYEQYF.

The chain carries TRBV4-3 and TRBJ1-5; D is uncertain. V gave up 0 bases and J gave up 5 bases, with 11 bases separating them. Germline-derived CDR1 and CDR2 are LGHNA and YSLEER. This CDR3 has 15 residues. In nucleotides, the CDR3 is TGCGCCAGCAGCCAAGACGCCAATGTACATCAGCCCCAGCATTTT. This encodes CASSQDANVHQPQHF.